This record covers a single T cell receptor (beta chain). Its antigen is still unknown. Carrying unique molecular identifiers, the cDNA also gained a universal primer site through template switching. Via MiXCR, TCRdb re-called the 5' RACE reads, giving one row per CDR3 protein. The sample lists around 1.7 million distinct CDR3 sequences, under 35% occurring once. The CDR3 is 13 amino acids. Trimming took 6 bases from V and 8 from J, leaving 16 bases between them. The V gene's germline CDR1 is MNHNY and CDR2 SVGAGI (reference sequence). These data originate in a study of identical twins. Study-level points and caveats: Insertions were reduced in abundant cord blood beta clonotypes but not in memory repertoires. Conclusions were drawn cross-sectionally by statistical analysis, without following the same donors.

This chain uses TRBV6-6 with TRBJ1-2; D not certain. The TCR was taken from a newborn girl in good health. The sample consisted of cord blood. As DNA, the CDR3 is TGTGCCAGCAGCCGGACCCAAACGCGGGGCTACACCTTC. It codes for CASSRTQTRGYTF.